This TCR beta chain derives from a study of shared clonotypes between healthy human individuals. With 2 bases removed from V and 5 bases from J, the gap between germline ends came to 7 bases. The CDR3 loop spans 13 amino acids. Germline values: CDR1 MNHNS, CDR2 SASEGT. This table comes from immunoSEQ multiplex PCR, and its TCRdb copy is limited to in-frame clones, with some not included. This table holds 640,000 or so clones, about two thirds found once. Sample: memory CD4+ T cells sorted from blood. The subset was: CD45RA-negative fraction. The origin of this receptor is a young woman in good health. V is TRBV6-1 and J is TRBJ1-5, with D perhaps TRBD1 (5 bases). CDR3: CASSEIRDQPQHF. In DNA, the CDR3 is TGTGCCAGCAGTGAAATCAGGGATCAGCCCCAGCATTTT.